This TCR beta chain was identified in a study of T cells in Graves' hyperthyroidism and ophthalmopathy. Across 18 months, stable Graves' hyperthyroidism was marked by no progression to ophthalmopathy. Among the patients, aged 18 to 65, hyperthyroidism was newly diagnosed and had lasted under 2 months. CDR1 SEHNR and CDR2 FQNEAQ come from the germline V gene (reference sequence). The CDR3 has 16 amino acids. V gave up 3 bases and J gave up 8 bases; unmatched junction bases: 7. Only one count was recorded for this clonotype. Its antigen is unknown. RNA transcripts gave rise to amplified TCR beta CDR3 regions. Initially, a first-round RT-PCR of the TCR CDR3 employed the HTBI primer set. TCRdb redid the calling of the multiplex PCR reads with MiXCR, one entry per CDR3 protein. This sample yields some 510,000 distinct CDR3 sequences, of which about 43% are seen a single time; approximately 8.2% belongs to the top ten.

Findings of the study overall: Model predictions of ophthalmopathy came a median around 6.5 months before onset.

The chain carries TRBV7-9 and TRBJ1-4, with 12 bases lining up with TRBD1. Sequences were obtained from peripheral blood or thyroid tissue (not recorded which). The TCR was taken from a young woman with Graves' hyperthyroidism. The CDR3 region has the DNA TGTGCCAGCAGCTTCGGGACAGGGGGCGCGGAGGAAAAACTGTTTTTT. This translates into CASSFGTGGAEEKLFF.